The entry below describes one T cell receptor (beta chain). Its target is unknown. These data come from a study of blood T cells in healthy people across ages. Study results and caveats: It was not possible, with unsorted PBMCs, to conclusively compare naive and antigen-experienced cells. Across the age range, TCR beta diversity per million T cells fell in a roughly linear way.

Germline V gene sequence: CDR1 SGHTA, CDR2 FQGTGA. Losses at the gene ends were 5 bases for V and 4 bases for J; bases not matched to a gene: 9. The CDR3 has 15 residues. The use of a sample-barcoded 5' primer and a J-beta primer mix characterized a second PCR of about 7 to 12 cycles. TCRdb recomputed calls from the 5' RACE reads with MiXCR, one row per CDR3 protein. This table has 1.2 million to 1.5 million distinct CDR3 sequences, roughly 40% appearing once. The V and J genes are TRBV7-3 and TRBJ1-2, with 8 bases that match TRBD1. Input material: blood. The origin of this receptor is a woman aged 18-29 years in good health. CDR3 region: CASSTETGAIYGYTF. The CDR3 bases are TGTGCCAGCAGCACCGAGACAGGGGCTATCTATGGCTACACCTTC. Full variable domain (remainder filled in from reference TRBV7-3 and TRBJ1-2): GAGVSQTPSNKVTEKGKYVELRCDPISGHTALYWYRQSLGQGPEFLIYFQGTGAADDSGLPNDRFFAVRPEGSVSTLKIQRTERGDSAVYLCASSTETGAIYGYTFGSGTRLTVV.